The 22 T cell receptor beta chains below were found in one sample sequenced in a study of shared clonotypes between healthy human individuals. CD45RO negativity and positive selection for CCR7 defined naive CD8 cells, a population that excluded terminally differentiated effector memory CD45RA+ cells. TCRdb's copy holds only in-frame clones and misses some; the assay was immunoSEQ multiplex PCR. This table has around 2.1 million clones, around 93% appearing once. Sequenced material: naive CD8+ T cells from PBMCs. The receptor set was obtained from a man between 18 and 29 years old in good health. Some clones in this sample may be carry-over from other donors' samples.

The chain is built from TRBV5-8 and TRBJ2-7; 9 positions match TRBD2. V gave up 4 bases and J gave up 4 bases; unmatched junction bases: 6. This CDR3 contains 14 residues. Germline-derived CDR1 and CDR2 are SGHTS and YDEGEE. The CDR3 DNA sequence: TGTGCCAGCAGCGAGGCTAGCGGGACATACGAGCAGTACTTC. This sequence encodes CASSEASGTYEQYF. Drawing the rest from reference TRBV5-8 and TRBJ2-7, the complete variable domain is EAGVTQSPTHLIKTRGQQATLRCSPISGHTSVYWYQQALGLGLQFLLWYDEGEERNRGNFPPRFSGRQFPNYSSELNVNALELEDSALYLCASSEASGTYEQYFGPGTRLTVT.

The V gene is TRBV7-9, the J gene TRBJ1-5, with D maybe TRBD1 (5 bases). The CDR3 consists of 15 residues. The V gene's germline CDR1 is SEHNR and CDR2 FQNEAQ (reference sequence). V lost 6 bases, J lost 3 bases, and 15 bases lay in between. CDR3 sequence reads: CASSIEGGDNQPQHF. For the CDR3, the DNA is TGTGCCAGCAGTATCGAAGGAGGGGACAATCAGCCCCAGCATTTT.

The J gene is TRBJ2-1, the V gene TRBV28; TRBD2 is a possible D gene (5 bases). Per germline, CDR1 MDHEN and CDR2 SYDVKM. Between the trimmed V and J ends, which lost 6 bases and 4 bases, there was a span of 16 bases. The CDR3 consists of 15 residues. The CDR3 spells CASSPGRERYNEQFF. The CDR3 nucleotides read TGTGCCAGCAGCCCCGGTCGGGAAAGATACAATGAGCAGTTCTTC.

This sequence joins TRBV9 and TRBJ1-2; tentatively, D is TRBD1 (5 bases). V dropped 7 bases and J dropped 7 bases, with 14 bases sitting between them. CDR1 and CDR2 from the germline V gene are SGDLS and YYNGEE. CDR3 size: 12 residues. The DNA of the CDR3 is TGTGCCAGCTTCGGCAGGGATCCTGGCTACACCTTC. Translated: CASFGRDPGYTF.

This chain joins TRBV28 and TRBJ1-2; D is perhaps TRBD1 (5 bases). Germline V gene lookup returns CDR1 MDHEN and CDR2 SYDVKM. The CDR3 is 15 amino acids. V was pared by 6 bases and J by 1 base, with 15 bases between. As DNA, the CDR3 is TGTGCCAGCAGCAAACCGGGGGTTGTTAACTATGGCTACACCTTC. Its protein product is CASSKPGVVNYGYTF.

The chain couples TRBV30 to TRBJ2-7, with D perhaps TRBD1 (5 bases). The CDR3 length is 15 residues. Germline-derived CDR1 and CDR2 are GTSNPN and SVGIG (reference sequence). V lost 0 bases to trimming and J lost 4 bases, with 16 bases between them. The CDR3 region has the DNA TGTGCCTGGAGTGTAGGGATCGGACAATCTTACGAGCAGTACTTC. Its protein is CAWSVGIGQSYEQYF.

The table lists this clone with a count of one. The chain uses TRBV27 and TRBJ2-5; 8 bases map to TRBD1. This CDR3 is built from 15 residues. With 6 bases clipped from V and 3 bases from J, the junction kept 9 bases outside the gene matches. CDR1 and CDR2 from the germline V gene are MNHEY and SMNVEV (reference sequence). CDR3 sequence reads: CASSPPGGGKETQYF. In DNA, the CDR3 is TGTGCCAGCAGCCCACCAGGGGGCGGAAAAGAGACCCAGTACTTC.

This chain's CDR3 is CASSEGSRGNTIYF. The CDR3 DNA sequence: TGTGCCAGCAGTGAGGGTAGCCGGGGAAACACCATATATTTT. The chain couples TRBV2 to TRBJ1-3; no firm D call. From germline, CDR1 is SNHLY and CDR2 FYNNEI. V lost 3 bases to trimming and J lost 4 bases, with 10 bases between them. The CDR3 covers 14 residues.

The chain uses TRBV5-6 and TRBJ2-7; TRBD2 aligns across 12 bases. Germline lookup yields CDR1 SGHDT and CDR2 YYEEEE. The CDR3 spans 17 residues. The junction had 9 bases not matched to a gene; V was cut back by 1 base and J by 4 bases. The CDR3 DNA is TGTGCCAGCAGCTTGCGCCTAGCGGGAGGGTTGGAATACGAGCAGTACTTC. Amino acid sequence: CASSLRLAGGLEYEQYF.

The chain joins TRBV13 to TRBJ2-5; 8 bases are a match to TRBD2. Germline V CDR1 and CDR2: PRHDT, FYEKMQ (reference sequence). This CDR3 region has 16 residues. Unmatched junction bases numbered 10, after V lost 5 bases and J lost 2 bases. CDR3: CASSHTGSGGQETQYF. The CDR3 DNA is TGTGCCAGCAGCCATACGGGGAGCGGGGGTCAAGAGACCCAGTACTTC.

The chain carries TRBV6-5 and TRBJ1-2; weak D call: TRBD1 (5 bases). The CDR3 has 13 residues. The V end lost 7 bases, the J end lost 3 bases, and 12 bases lay between the germline ends. Germline V gives CDR1 MNHEY, CDR2 SVGAGI. The CDR3 spells CASTTTGDYGYTF. DNA for the CDR3: TGTGCCAGCACCACTACAGGAGACTATGGCTACACCTTC.

The chain carries TRBV2 and TRBJ1-5; 8 nucleotides line up with TRBD1. Germline V gives CDR1 SNHLY, CDR2 FYNNEI. The CDR3 length is 15 residues. Trimming removed 8 bases from V and 5 bases from J; junction bases left unmatched: 11. The CDR3: CASGTDRVGHQPQHF. Here the CDR3 DNA reads TGTGCCAGCGGGACGGACAGGGTGGGACATCAGCCCCAGCATTTT. Supplemented by reference TRBV2 and TRBJ1-5, the full variable domain reads EPEVTQTPSHQVTQMGQEVILRCVPISNHLYFYWYRQILGQKVEFLVSFYNNEISEKSEIFDDQFSVERPDGSNFTLKIRSTKLEDSAMYFCASGTDRVGHQPQHFGDGTRLSIL.

The chain uses TRBV7-9 and TRBJ2-3; the D gene is possibly TRBD1 (5 bases). The CDR3 spans 14 residues. From germline, CDR1 is SEHNR and CDR2 FQNEAQ (reference sequence). Trimming cost V 4 bases and J 4 bases, with 12 bases left between them. CDR3 sequence (DNA): TGTGCCAGCAGCTCCCAGGGATACGCAGATACGCAGTATTTT. Translated: CASSSQGYADTQYF.

The chain has TRBV10-3 and TRBJ2-5, with 8 positions matching TRBD2. The germline CDR1 and CDR2 sequences are ENHRY and SYGVKD. With 0 bases clipped from V and 4 bases from J, the junction kept 4 bases outside the gene matches. The length of the CDR3 is 15 residues. As DNA, the CDR3 is TGTGCCATCAGTGAGTCGATTGCGGGGGGAGAGACCCAGTACTTC. Its translation is CAISESIAGGETQYF.

The V and J genes are TRBV14 and TRBJ1-3; no reliable D call. Germline V CDR1 and CDR2: SGHDN, FVKESK. The V and J ends lost 6 bases and 2 bases respectively, with 8 bases between them. CDR3 length: 13 residues. The CDR3 loop reads CASRGRPGNTIYF. The CDR3 coding sequence is TGTGCCAGCAGAGGGAGGCCTGGAAACACCATATATTTT.

This rearrangement joins TRBV7-2 to TRBJ1-2; D call uncertain. Per the germline V gene, CDR1 is SGHTA and CDR2 is FQGNSA. The germline V and J ends were trimmed by 2 bases and 5 bases, with 24 bases remaining between them. There are 18 residues in the CDR3. The DNA of the CDR3 is TGTGCCAGCAGCTTATTTTTGTCAGTAGACCGACGCCAGTATGGCTACACCTTC. This gives the protein CASSLFLSVDRRQYGYTF.

The J gene is TRBJ2-7, the V gene TRBV27, with 11 nucleotides matching TRBD2. Germline CDR1 is MNHEY and CDR2 is SMNVEV (reference sequence). The CDR3 length is 15 residues. Trimming took 8 bases from V and 5 from J; bases not matched to a gene: 11. For the CDR3, the DNA is TGTGCCAGCGGGTCTTACGGGACTAGCGGAAACGAGCAGTACTTC. Its protein is CASGSYGTSGNEQYF.

The chain is built from TRBV30 and TRBJ2-2; D is possibly TRBD2 (6 bases). Germline CDR1 reads GTSNPN; CDR2 reads SVGIG (reference sequence). CDR3 length equals 12 residues. The ends were cut back, 4 bases at V and 4 bases at J, with 7 bases in the middle. The CDR3 bases are TGTGCCTGGACCGGGAGCACCGGGGAGCTGTTTTTT. Translation gives CAWTGSTGELFF. The complete variable domain, with remaining parts taken from reference TRBV30 and TRBJ2-2, reads SQTIHQWPATLVQPVGSPLSLECTVEGTSNPNLYWYRQAAGRGLQLLFYSVGIGQISSEVPQNLSASRPQDRQFILSSKKLLLSDSGFYLCAWTGSTGELFFGEGSRLTVL.

The CDR3, as DNA: TGTGCCAGCAGCTTATATTTACGCAGGGAAGATACGCAGTATTTT. Translation gives CASSLYLRREDTQYF. V and J are TRBV7-3 and TRBJ2-3, with D perhaps matching TRBD1 (5 bases). The CDR3 runs 15 residues. Trimming removed 2 bases from V and 5 bases from J, with 14 bases in between. The V gene's germline CDR1 is SGHTA and CDR2 FQGTGA.

This rearrangement joins TRBV30 to TRBJ1-5; D not resolved. The germline V and J ends were trimmed by 0 bases and 5 bases, with 11 bases remaining between them. The CDR3 is 14 amino acids. Germline CDR1 GTSNPN, CDR2 SVGIG (reference sequence). In nucleotides, the CDR3 is TGTGCCTGGAGTGTAAAGAGTAGTTATCAGCCCCAGCATTTT. Translating it yields CAWSVKSSYQPQHF. Based on the CDR3 plus reference TRBV30 and TRBJ1-5, the full variable domain is SQTIHQWPATLVQPVGSPLSLECTVEGTSNPNLYWYRQAAGRGLQLLFYSVGIGQISSEVPQNLSASRPQDRQFILSSKKLLLSDSGFYLCAWSVKSSYQPQHFGDGTRLSIL.

This clone has just a few counts. The identical CDR3 is also encoded by other nucleotide sequences in the sample. The V call is TRBV5-1, the J call TRBJ1-1; no reliable D call. The germline V gene has CDR1 SGHRS and CDR2 YFSETQ. The CDR3 consists of 14 residues. Between the trimmed V and J ends, which lost 0 bases and 1 base, there was a span of 7 bases. This CDR3 reads CASSLVGRNTEAFF. The DNA of the CDR3 is TGCGCCAGCAGCTTGGTAGGCAGGAACACTGAAGCTTTCTTT. The full variable domain, completed using reference TRBV5-1 and TRBJ1-1, is KAGVTQTPRYLIKTRGQQVTLSCSPISGHRSVSWYQQTPGQGLQFLFEYFSETQRNKGNFPGRFSGRQFSNSRSEMNVSTLELGDSALYLCASSLVGRNTEAFFGQGTRLTVV.

The chain uses TRBV28 and TRBJ2-7; D might be TRBD1 or TRBD2, each matching 5 bases. The germline V gene encodes CDR1 MDHEN and CDR2 SYDVKM. Trimming cost V 3 bases and J 4 bases, with 16 bases left between them. CDR3 length: 15 residues. The CDR3 here is CASSFIGEPGYEQYF. Written as DNA, the CDR3 is TGTGCCAGCAGTTTTATTGGGGAGCCAGGGTACGAGCAGTACTTC.